This T cell receptor (beta chain) is drawn from a study of blood T cell repertoires in COVID-19. Study background: Italy, Spain and the United States were the sources of the convalescent and acute COVID-19 samples. From T cells, B-cell-depleted T cells, or PBMCs came the material, which was cDNA or gDNA.

This CDR3 contains 14 residues. Germline V CDR1 and CDR2: LNHDA, SQIVND (reference sequence). V shed 7 bases and J shed 1 base, with 10 bases lying between them. Under the authors' procedure: Estimation of nucleated cell counts relied on the amplification of reference gene primers. Libraries were prepared by immunoSEQ multiplex PCR; TCRdb keeps only in-frame clonotypes and omits some of them. V, J and clone size reflect that table, while D and trimming were determined from the DNA. The sample lists roughly 200,000 clones; roughly 85% were seen once. This sequence joins TRBV19 and TRBJ2-2; perhaps TRBD1 as D (5 bases). Sequenced: PBMCs or T cells enriched from blood (not recorded which). This TCR came from a middle-aged woman with acute COVID-19. DNA of the CDR3: TGTGCCAGTAAGCCCACAGGGAACACCGGGGAGCTGTTTTTT. Amino acids: CASKPTGNTGELFF. Filled out from reference TRBV19 and TRBJ2-2, the complete variable domain reads DGGITQSPKYLFRKEGQNVTLSCEQNLNHDAMYWYRQDPGQGLRLIYYSQIVNDFQKGDIAEGYSVSREKKESFPLTVTSAQKNPTAFYLCASKPTGNTGELFFGEGSRLTVL.